The clone carrying this TCR beta chain was counted at least ten times. What it binds is unknown. This sample is drawn from a study of T-cell reconstitution after alpha-beta-depleted transplantation in children. General study points: Hyperexpanded clones declined; after one year, newly produced T cells mostly supplied diversity. As was reported, about two months after transplant, alpha-beta T cells came from several hundred expanded graft clones.

The V and J ends lost 4 bases and 5 bases, in that order; junction bases with no gene match: 5. The CDR3 is made up of 14 amino acids. Germline V CDR1 and CDR2: DFQATT, SNEGSKA (reference sequence). Unique molecular identifiers were used to barcode this TCRbeta library. Using its own MiXCR run on the PCR reads, TCRdb lists one record per CDR3 protein. The sample comprises more than 100,000 distinct CDR3 sequences, 20% to 25% of which are singletons, and over 9.5% rests with the top ten. This material consisted of PBMCs, mostly from graft donor cells, taken 180 days after TCRalphabeta/CD19-depleted stem cell transplant. The receptor comes from a male patient between 2 and 9 years old who had a stem cell transplant for chronic granulomatous disease, so the T cells may come from the graft donor. J is TRBJ2-3 and V is TRBV20-1; TRBD2 agrees at 11 bases. This CDR3 reads CSAMLAGGIDTQYF. CDR3 nucleotide sequence: TGCAGTGCTATGCTAGCGGGAGGTATAGATACGCAGTATTTT.